Listed below are T cell receptor beta chains from one sample, sequenced in a study of cytomegalovirus exposure and HLA in healthy donors. TCRdb's table, derived via immunoSEQ multiplex PCR, lists solely in-frame clones and lacks some. The sample has about 140,000 clones, just under 85% seen once; the top ten hold roughly 4.2%. The sequenced sample consisted of PBMCs. The source is a man in his forties or fifties in good health and CMV-seropositive. Both conserved end residues are part of each CDR3. A D gene is named only where the DNA matches it firmly. Clone size, where shown, is once, few, many, or a class for clones that have expanded.

CDR3 DNA	CDR3 protein	J gene	clone size	CDR3 length	V gene	D gene
TGTGCCAGCAGCTTTGGGCAGGGGGCGCTTGGCTACACCTTC	CASSFGQGALGYTF	TRBJ1-2	NA	14	TRBV7-2	TRBD1
TGTGCCAGTAGTATAGAGGGGCAGCCATTCTACGAGCAGTACTTC	CASSIEGQPFYEQYF	TRBJ2-7	NA	15	TRBV19	NA
TGTGCCAGCAGCAGAGACCCCGCCCCGGGCACCGGGGAGCTGTTTTTT	CASSRDPAPGTGELFF	TRBJ2-2	NA	16	TRBV7-3	NA
TGTGCCAGCAGCCACGCGGAGATAGGAGAGACCCAGTACTTC	CASSHAEIGETQYF	TRBJ2-5	NA	14	TRBV7-9	NA
TGTGCCAGCAGTGAAAGTTTACAGGGTGTGGGGCAGTACTTC	CASSESLQGVGQYF	TRBJ2-7	NA	14	TRBV6-1	NA
TGCGCCAGCAGCTTGGGGGGCGGGGGCACTGAAGCTTTCTTT	CASSLGGGGTEAFF	TRBJ1-1	NA	14	TRBV5-1	NA
TGCGCCAGCAGCTCAGGACGGACAGTTATGGCCACTGAAGCTTTCTTT	CASSSGRTVMATEAFF	TRBJ1-1	NA	16	TRBV5-1	NA
TGTGCCAGCAAATTCCCAAATTCACCCCTCCACTTT	CASKFPNSPLHF	TRBJ1-6	NA	12	TRBV27	NA
TGTGCCAGCAGTCCACCCGGGATCTATGGCTACACCTTC	CASSPPGIYGYTF	TRBJ1-2	NA	13	TRBV6-5	NA
TGTGCCAGCAGCCCCGAGGTACAGGGAGTAACCATATATTTT	CASSPEVQGVTIYF	TRBJ1-3	NA	14	TRBV7-8	NA
TGTGCCAGCAGCGCCGACTCCCTCCTCCACTTT	CASSADSLLHF	TRBJ1-6	few	11	TRBV9	NA
TGTGCCAGTAGTATAGATGGAGGGACAGGGTCGACTTCCCGAGGTGAAGCTTTCTTT	CASSIDGGTGSTSRGEAFF	TRBJ1-1	NA	19	TRBV19	TRBD1
TGTGCCAGCATACCGGGACATTCCTACGAGCAGTACTTC	CASIPGHSYEQYF	TRBJ2-7	NA	13	TRBV5-8	NA
TGTGCCAGCAGCCCCGGAGGGGTGGGTGAAGCTTTCTTT	CASSPGGVGEAFF	TRBJ1-1	NA	13	TRBV9	NA
TGTGCCAGCAGCCCTGGGACACTTACAGGAAACACCATATATTTT	CASSPGTLTGNTIYF	TRBJ1-3	NA	15	TRBV7-9	NA
TGTGCCTGGAGTGAACTGAGGGATGAAGCTTTCTTT	CAWSELRDEAFF	TRBJ1-1	NA	12	TRBV30	NA
TGCGCCAGCAGCTATTCAGGGGCCGATCAGCCCCAGCATTTT	CASSYSGADQPQHF	TRBJ1-5	NA	14	TRBV5-1	NA
TGTGCCAGCTCACAAACACCCAGTAGCACAGATACGCAGTATTTT	CASSQTPSSTDTQYF	TRBJ2-3	NA	15	TRBV18	NA
TGCGCCAGCAGTGAGTCGTTCGGCGGCCAAGAGACCCAGTACTTC	CASSESFGGQETQYF	TRBJ2-5	once	15	TRBV10-1	NA
TGTGCCAGCAGCGTAGCCACAGGGGCGCTTGAAGCTTTCTTT	CASSVATGALEAFF	TRBJ1-1	NA	14	TRBV9	TRBD1
TGTGCCAGCAGCCCCTCGACAGGGCCGCTCGAGCAGTACTTC	CASSPSTGPLEQYF	TRBJ2-7	NA	14	TRBV9	TRBD1
TGTGCCTGGAGTAGGGACTCCCGCGGGTTCTTC	CAWSRDSRGFF	TRBJ2-1	once	11	TRBV30	NA
TGTGCCGCAAAAACAGGATTAAACTATGGCTACACCTTC	CAAKTGLNYGYTF	TRBJ1-2	NA	13	TRBV10-3	NA
TGTGCCAGCAACCCCTCGGGGGGGCCCAACGAGCAGTACTTC	CASNPSGGPNEQYF	TRBJ2-7	NA	14	TRBV9	TRBD2
TGTGCCAGCAGATCAGGACAGGGAGGCACTGAAGCTTTCTTT	CASRSGQGGTEAFF	TRBJ1-1	NA	14	TRBV2	TRBD1